Included here is one TCR beta chain sequence, with context. This sample was taken from a study of blood T cell repertoires in COVID-19. In the original analysis: Estimates of nucleated cell counts were drawn from the amplification of reference gene primers. Sequenced by immunoSEQ multiplex PCR; TCRdb stores in-frame clones only, minus some. Clonal size and the V and J genes are those of that table, whereas D and trimming came from the DNA. The sample shows approximately 140,000 clones, 80% of them seen only once. CDR1 and CDR2 (germline): SGHNT, YYREEE (reference sequence). The CDR3 is 15 residues long. V lost 4 bases to trimming and J lost 5 bases; unmatched junction nucleotides: 5.

The V and J genes are TRBV5-4 and TRBJ2-1, with 11 nucleotides matching TRBD2. The sequence was collected from a man aged 60 to 75 with active or convalescent COVID-19. Sequenced material: peripheral blood. CDR3 in amino acids: CASSQGLADNNEQFF. The CDR3 DNA follows: TGTGCCAGCAGCCAGGGACTAGCGGACAACAATGAGCAGTTCTTC.